Reported below is one T cell receptor (beta chain). Authors' analysis steps: The authors estimated nucleated cell counts from reference gene primer amplification. Assay used: immunoSEQ multiplex PCR; TCRdb lists only in-frame clones, some missing. That table supplies the V and J calls and clone size; D and trimming were determined from the DNA. The sample contains 40,000 to 50,000 clones, 85% to 90% of which appear only once. This entry belongs to a study of blood T cell repertoires in COVID-19. On the study more broadly: The United States, Italy and Spain supplied acute and convalescent COVID-19 samples.

Germline CDR1 SGHNT, CDR2 YYREEE (reference sequence). Trimming at V came to 2 bases and at J to 2 bases, leaving 8 bases not matched to a gene. The CDR3 is made up of 17 amino acids. The rearrangement uses TRBV5-4 and TRBJ2-2; 8 bases line up with TRBD2. The source of this sequence is a man aged 25-40 years with active or convalescent COVID-19. Sequencing was performed on peripheral blood. This CDR3 is CASSFRRAGVNTGELFF. CDR3 DNA sequence: TGTGCCAGCAGCTTTCGGAGAGCGGGAGTTAACACCGGGGAGCTGTTTTTT.